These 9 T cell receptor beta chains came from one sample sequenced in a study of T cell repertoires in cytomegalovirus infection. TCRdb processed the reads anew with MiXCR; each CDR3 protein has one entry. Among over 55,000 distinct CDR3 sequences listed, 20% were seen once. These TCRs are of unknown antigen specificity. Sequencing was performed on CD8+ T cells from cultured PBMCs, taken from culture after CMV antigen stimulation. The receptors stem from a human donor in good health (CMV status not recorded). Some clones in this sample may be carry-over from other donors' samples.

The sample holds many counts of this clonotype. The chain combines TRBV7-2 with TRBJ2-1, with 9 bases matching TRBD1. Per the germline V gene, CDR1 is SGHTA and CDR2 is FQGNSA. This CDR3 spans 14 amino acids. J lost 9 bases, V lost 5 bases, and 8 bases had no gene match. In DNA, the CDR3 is TGTGCCAGCAGCCGGGGACAGGGAAGGGCTGAGCAGTTCTTC. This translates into CASSRGQGRAEQFF.

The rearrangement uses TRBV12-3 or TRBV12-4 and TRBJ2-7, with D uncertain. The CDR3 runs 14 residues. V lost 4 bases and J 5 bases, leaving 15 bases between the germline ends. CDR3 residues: CASSSGLKPHEQYF. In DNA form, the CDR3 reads TGTGCCAGCAGTTCGGGCCTTAAACCCCACGAGCAGTACTTC.

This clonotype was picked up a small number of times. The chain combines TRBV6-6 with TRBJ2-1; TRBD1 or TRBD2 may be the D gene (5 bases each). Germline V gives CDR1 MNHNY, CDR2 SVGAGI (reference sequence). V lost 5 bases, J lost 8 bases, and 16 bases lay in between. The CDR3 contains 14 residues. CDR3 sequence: CASSPGTALDEQFF. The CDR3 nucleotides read TGTGCCAGCAGTCCCGGGACGGCTCTCGATGAGCAGTTCTTC.

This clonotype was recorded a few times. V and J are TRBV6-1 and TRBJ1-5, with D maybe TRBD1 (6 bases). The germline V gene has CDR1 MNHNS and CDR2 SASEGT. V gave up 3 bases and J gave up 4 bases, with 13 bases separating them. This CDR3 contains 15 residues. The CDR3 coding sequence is TGTGCCAGCAGTGATCAAACAGGGTCGAATCAGCCCCAGCATTTT. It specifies CASSDQTGSNQPQHF.

CDR3 coding DNA: TGTGCCAGCAGCTTAGCGGGGGCGGCAGGGGAAGAAGCTTTCTTT. It yields the protein CASSLAGAAGEEAFF. V is TRBV7-6 and J is TRBJ1-1; a possible D gene is TRBD1 (6 bases). Germline CDR1 SGHVS, CDR2 FNYEAQ. V shed 0 bases and J shed 8 bases, with 16 bases lying between them. The CDR3 is made up of 15 amino acids.

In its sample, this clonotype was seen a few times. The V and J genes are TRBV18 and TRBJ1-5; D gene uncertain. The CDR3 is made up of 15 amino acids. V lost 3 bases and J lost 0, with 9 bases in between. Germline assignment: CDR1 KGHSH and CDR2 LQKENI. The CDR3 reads CASSPSGNSNQPQHF. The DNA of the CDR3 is TGTGCCAGCTCACCGTCGGGGAATAGCAATCAGCCCCAGCATTTT.

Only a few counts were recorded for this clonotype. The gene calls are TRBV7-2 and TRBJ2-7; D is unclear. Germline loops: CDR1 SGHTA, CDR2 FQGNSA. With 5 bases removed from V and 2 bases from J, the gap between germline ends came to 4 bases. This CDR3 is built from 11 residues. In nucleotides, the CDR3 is TGTGCCAGCAGCACCCCCTACGAGCAGTACTTC. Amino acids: CASSTPYEQYF.

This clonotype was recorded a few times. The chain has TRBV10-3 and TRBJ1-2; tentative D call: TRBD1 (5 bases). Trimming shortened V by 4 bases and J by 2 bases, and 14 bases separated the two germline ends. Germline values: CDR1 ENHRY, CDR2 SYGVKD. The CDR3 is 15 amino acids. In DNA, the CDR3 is TGTGCCATCAGTGGATGGGACGGAGAGAACTATGGCTACACCTTC. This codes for CAISGWDGENYGYTF.

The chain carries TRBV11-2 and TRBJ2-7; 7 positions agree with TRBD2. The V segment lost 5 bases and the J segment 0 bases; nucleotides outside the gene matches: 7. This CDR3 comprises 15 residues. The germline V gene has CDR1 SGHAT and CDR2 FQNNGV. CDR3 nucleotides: TGTGCCAGCAGCCCTTCTAGCGGTAGCTCCTACGAGCAGTACTTC. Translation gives CASSPSSGSSYEQYF.